This entry describes one T cell receptor (beta chain). These data originate in a study of T-cell reconstitution after alpha-beta-depleted transplantation in children. Unique molecular identifiers were used in preparing the TCRbeta library. TCRdb re-called the PCR reads with MiXCR, one entry per CDR3 protein. This sample has about 980,000 distinct CDR3 sequences, with under 30% found just once. Sequencing used PBMCs, mostly from graft donor cells, obtained 360 days after TCRalphabeta/CD19-depleted stem cell transplant. This receptor was obtained from a boy under two years old who had a stem cell transplant for SCID, so the T cells may come from the graft donor.

The CDR3 sequence: CASSGSGNSNQPQHF. CDR3 nucleotide sequence: TGTGCCAGCAGCGGGTCGGGGAACAGCAATCAGCCCCAGCATTTT. This sequence joins TRBV9 and TRBJ1-5; D is unresolved. In germline, CDR1 is SGDLS, CDR2 YYNGEE. The CDR3 is 15 residues long. Deletions cut 3 bases from V and 1 base from J, with 11 bases between.